The rows below give T cell receptor beta chains drawn from one sample of a study of graft-versus-host responses after intestinal transplantation. Measured with immunoSEQ multiplex PCR; TCRdb has only the in-frame clones, and not every one. The sample carries roughly 7,700 clones, 93% recorded once. This specimen was PBMCs, taken 11 days after intestinal transplantation. Receptors originate from a human patient who received an intestinal transplant, so some T cells may come from the graft donor. CDR3s include the opening cysteine and the closing phenylalanine or tryptophan. A D gene is named only where the DNA matches it firmly. The size entry is marked missing in some rows and otherwise reads once, few, many or a size class.

V gene: TRBV5-8
J gene: TRBJ2-1
clone size: -
D gene: TRBD2
CDR3 protein: CASSFSSGGAPGEFF
CDR3 DNA: TGTGCCAGCAGCTTTTCTAGCGGGGGGGCTCCAGGGGAGTTCTTC

V gene: TRBV27
J gene: TRBJ2-1
clone size: once
D gene: TRBD1
CDR3 protein: CASSFIGGGDRGEEDEQFF
CDR3 DNA: TGTGCCAGCAGTTTTATCGGTGGGGGGGACAGGGGGGAGGAGGATGAGCAGTTCTTC

V gene: TRBV28
J gene: TRBJ2-7
clone size: -
D gene: -
CDR3 protein: CASRPPPGTRSEQYF
CDR3 DNA: TGTGCCAGCAGGCCTCCCCCCGGGACAAGGAGTGAGCAGTACTTC

V gene: TRBV4-1
J gene: TRBJ1-5
clone size: -
D gene: TRBD1
CDR3 protein: CASSQEGQGINQPQHF
CDR3 DNA: TGCGCCAGCAGCCAAGAGGGACAGGGGATAAATCAGCCCCAGCATTTT

V gene: TRBV19
J gene: TRBJ1-2
clone size: -
D gene: -
CDR3 protein: CASTEVRPSDGYTF
CDR3 DNA: TGTGCCAGTACAGAGGTACGGCCCTCGGATGGCTACACCTTC

V gene: TRBV4-1
J gene: TRBJ2-7
clone size: -
D gene: -
CDR3 protein: CASSQVGPGSYEQYF
CDR3 DNA: TGCGCCAGCAGCCAAGTCGGACCGGGATCCTACGAGCAGTACTTC

V gene: TRBV4-1
J gene: TRBJ1-6
clone size: -
D gene: TRBD1
CDR3 protein: CASSQDRAGGVYNSPLHF
CDR3 DNA: TGCGCCAGCAGCCAAGATCGGGCAGGGGGTGTTTATAATTCACCCCTCCACTTT

V gene: TRBV5-4
J gene: TRBJ1-2
clone size: -
D gene: -
CDR3 protein: CASSLDVGGGYTF
CDR3 DNA: TGTGCCAGCAGCTTGGATGTGGGGGGGGGCTACACCTTC

V gene: TRBV29-1
J gene: TRBJ1-1
clone size: -
D gene: -
CDR3 protein: CSIRTVMNTEAFF
CDR3 DNA: TGCAGCATACGGACAGTTATGAACACTGAAGCTTTCTTT

V gene: TRBV4-3
J gene: TRBJ1-1
clone size: -
D gene: -
CDR3 protein: CASSSKGVNTEAFF
CDR3 DNA: TGCGCCAGCAGCTCGAAAGGGGTTAACACTGAAGCTTTCTTT

V gene: TRBV9
J gene: TRBJ2-1
clone size: once
D gene: -
CDR3 protein: CASSSSTGGQYNEQFF
CDR3 DNA: TGTGCCAGCAGCTCCTCGACGGGGGGACAATACAATGAGCAGTTCTTC

V gene: TRBV7-9
J gene: TRBJ1-2
clone size: -
D gene: -
CDR3 protein: CASSLGGVYGYTF
CDR3 DNA: TGTGCCAGCAGCTTAGGGGGGGTCTATGGCTACACCTTC

V gene: TRBV6-5
J gene: TRBJ1-2
clone size: -
D gene: -
CDR3 protein: CASSYSRENGYTF
CDR3 DNA: TGTGCCAGCAGTTACTCGAGGGAAAATGGCTACACCTTC

V gene: TRBV4-2
J gene: TRBJ2-5
clone size: -
D gene: TRBD2
CDR3 protein: CASSRPGLAGEETQYF
CDR3 DNA: TGTGCCAGCAGCCGACCGGGACTAGCGGGGGAAGAGACCCAGTACTTC

V gene: TRBV6-4
J gene: TRBJ2-2
clone size: -
D gene: -
CDR3 protein: CASSDGAGTGELFF
CDR3 DNA: TGTGCCAGCAGTGACGGGGCAGGGACCGGGGAGCTGTTTTTT

V gene: TRBV6-1
J gene: TRBJ1-1
clone size: -
D gene: -
CDR3 protein: CASRRTEGNTEAFF
CDR3 DNA: TGTGCCAGCAGGCGGACAGAGGGGAACACTGAAGCTTTCTTT

V gene: TRBV10-1
J gene: TRBJ1-1
clone size: -
D gene: -
CDR3 protein: CASSVSGNTEAFF
CDR3 DNA: TGCGCCAGCAGTGTTTCAGGGAACACTGAAGCTTTCTTT

V gene: TRBV6-5
J gene: TRBJ1-2
clone size: -
D gene: TRBD1
CDR3 protein: CASSYSTGDQNYGYTF
CDR3 DNA: TGTGCCAGCAGTTACTCGACAGGGGATCAGAACTATGGCTACACCTTC

V gene: TRBV9
J gene: TRBJ2-1
clone size: -
D gene: TRBD1
CDR3 protein: CASSGRDSYYNEQFF
CDR3 DNA: TGTGCCAGCAGCGGACGGGACAGTTACTACAATGAGCAGTTCTTC

V gene: TRBV9
J gene: TRBJ2-7
clone size: -
D gene: TRBD1
CDR3 protein: CASSVGQGDEQYF
CDR3 DNA: TGTGCCAGCAGCGTAGGACAGGGCGACGAGCAGTACTTC

V gene: TRBV7-2
J gene: TRBJ1-4
clone size: -
D gene: -
CDR3 protein: CASFPKVGSREKLFF
CDR3 DNA: TGTGCCAGCTTTCCAAAAGTGGGGAGTCGGGAAAAACTGTTTTTT

V gene: TRBV7-2
J gene: TRBJ2-4
clone size: -
D gene: -
CDR3 protein: CASSLMPRFEKNIQYF
CDR3 DNA: TGTGCCAGCAGCTTAATGCCCAGGTTCGAGAAAAACATTCAGTACTTC

V gene: TRBV4-2
J gene: TRBJ2-3
clone size: -
D gene: -
CDR3 protein: CASSQKRPRREIWTDTQYF
CDR3 DNA: TGTGCCAGCAGCCAAAAACGGCCGAGGCGGGAAATTTGGACAGATACGCAGTATTTT

V gene: TRBV7-9
J gene: TRBJ2-7
clone size: -
D gene: -
CDR3 protein: CASSPPSPSYEQYF
CDR3 DNA: TGTGCCAGCAGCCCCCCCTCCCCCTCCTACGAGCAGTACTTC

V gene: TRBV15
J gene: TRBJ1-2
clone size: -
D gene: -
CDR3 protein: CATSRDLTRSNYGYTF
CDR3 DNA: TGTGCCACCAGCAGAGATCTGACCAGGTCTAACTATGGCTACACCTTC

V gene: TRBV2
J gene: TRBJ2-7
clone size: once
D gene: TRBD2
CDR3 protein: CARDSGGSAYEQYF
CDR3 DNA: TGTGCCCGAGATAGCGGGGGCTCTGCCTACGAGCAGTACTTC

V gene: TRBV13
J gene: TRBJ1-4
clone size: -
D gene: -
CDR3 protein: CASSRGGGSNEKLFF
CDR3 DNA: TGTGCCAGCAGCCGAGGGGGGGGATCTAATGAAAAACTGTTTTTT

V gene: TRBV7-9
J gene: TRBJ2-3
clone size: once
D gene: TRBD2
CDR3 protein: CASSLVLAGGPYSTDTQYF
CDR3 DNA: TGTGCCAGCAGCTTAGTACTAGCGGGAGGGCCGTATAGCACAGATACGCAGTATTTT

V gene: TRBV2
J gene: TRBJ2-3
clone size: -
D gene: -
CDR3 protein: CASIPSTDTQYF
CDR3 DNA: TGTGCCAGCATTCCTAGCACAGATACGCAGTATTTT

V gene: TRBV7-9
J gene: TRBJ1-4
clone size: -
D gene: -
CDR3 protein: CASSFTPGVANEKLFF
CDR3 DNA: TGTGCCAGCAGCTTTACCCCAGGGGTAGCTAATGAAAAACTGTTTTTT

V gene: TRBV5-1
J gene: TRBJ2-1
clone size: -
D gene: TRBD2
CDR3 protein: CASSLGDAGREINEQFF
CDR3 DNA: TGCGCCAGCAGCTTGGGAGACGCCGGGAGGGAGATCAATGAGCAGTTCTTC

V gene: TRBV29-1
J gene: TRBJ2-7
clone size: -
D gene: TRBD2
CDR3 protein: CSVATGTSAYEQYF
CDR3 DNA: TGCAGCGTAGCTACCGGGACTAGCGCCTACGAGCAGTACTTC

V gene: TRBV5-6
J gene: TRBJ2-5
clone size: -
D gene: -
CDR3 protein: CASSLARGRQETQYF
CDR3 DNA: TGTGCCAGCAGCTTGGCCAGAGGGCGTCAAGAGACCCAGTACTTC

V gene: TRBV7-3
J gene: TRBJ2-2
clone size: -
D gene: TRBD2
CDR3 protein: CASSLVLAGGSAGELFF
CDR3 DNA: TGTGCCAGCAGCTTAGTTCTAGCGGGAGGAAGCGCCGGGGAGCTGTTTTTT

V gene: TRBV5-1
J gene: TRBJ2-2
clone size: once
D gene: -
CDR3 protein: CASSPFSTGELFF
CDR3 DNA: TGCGCCAGCAGCCCCTTTTCCACCGGGGAGCTGTTTTTT

V gene: TRBV20-1
J gene: TRBJ2-3
clone size: -
D gene: -
CDR3 protein: CSASRDTQYF
CDR3 DNA: TGCAGTGCTAGTAGAGATACGCAGTATTTT

V gene: TRBV5-1
J gene: TRBJ2-5
clone size: -
D gene: TRBD1
CDR3 protein: CASSSGQGAGETQYF
CDR3 DNA: TGCGCCAGCAGCTCCGGACAGGGGGCCGGGGAGACCCAGTACTTC

V gene: TRBV6-5
J gene: TRBJ2-5
clone size: -
D gene: -
CDR3 protein: CASSYSKAGRWETQYF
CDR3 DNA: TGTGCCAGCAGTTACTCGAAGGCAGGGAGGTGGGAGACCCAGTACTTC

V gene: TRBV7-9
J gene: TRBJ2-2
clone size: -
D gene: -
CDR3 protein: CASSSGAGELFF
CDR3 DNA: TGTGCCAGCAGCTCAGGGGCCGGGGAGCTGTTTTTT

V gene: TRBV6-1
J gene: TRBJ2-7
clone size: once
D gene: TRBD2
CDR3 protein: CASSAASGGPSYEQYF
CDR3 DNA: TGTGCCAGCAGTGCGGCTAGCGGGGGGCCCTCCTACGAGCAGTACTTC

V gene: TRBV14
J gene: TRBJ2-5
clone size: -
D gene: -
CDR3 protein: CASSRRDVGGLGETQYF
CDR3 DNA: TGTGCCAGCAGCCGTAGGGACGTCGGAGGGCTGGGGGAGACCCAGTACTTC

V gene: TRBV27
J gene: TRBJ1-5
clone size: few
D gene: -
CDR3 protein: CASSPKGYQPQHF
CDR3 DNA: TGTGCCAGCAGTCCAAAGGGGTATCAGCCCCAGCATTTT

V gene: TRBV5-4
J gene: TRBJ2-7
clone size: -
D gene: TRBD2
CDR3 protein: CASSLRLAGLYEQYF
CDR3 DNA: TGTGCCAGCAGCCTTCGACTAGCGGGGCTCTACGAGCAGTACTTC

V gene: TRBV19
J gene: TRBJ1-1
clone size: -
D gene: -
CDR3 protein: CASSIIKNTEAFF
CDR3 DNA: TGTGCCAGTAGTATTATAAAGAACACTGAAGCTTTCTTT

V gene: TRBV28
J gene: TRBJ2-5
clone size: -
D gene: TRBD2
CDR3 protein: CASSLLQGGSGETQYF
CDR3 DNA: TGTGCCAGCAGTTTATTGCAGGGCGGGAGCGGAGAGACCCAGTACTTC

V gene: TRBV2
J gene: TRBJ2-1
clone size: once
D gene: TRBD2
CDR3 protein: CASSPRGTSGYNEQFF
CDR3 DNA: TGTGCCAGCAGTCCCCGGGGGACTAGCGGCTACAATGAGCAGTTCTTC

V gene: TRBV5-6
J gene: TRBJ2-5
clone size: -
D gene: -
CDR3 protein: CASSSETGKEGETQYF
CDR3 DNA: TGTGCCAGCAGTTCCGAGACAGGGAAGGAGGGAGAGACCCAGTACTTC

V gene: TRBV29-1
J gene: TRBJ1-2
clone size: -
D gene: -
CDR3 protein: CSAPDIYGYTF
CDR3 DNA: TGCAGCGCCCCGGACATTTATGGCTACACCTTC

V gene: TRBV2
J gene: TRBJ1-5
clone size: -
D gene: -
CDR3 protein: CASSWGDGNQPQHF
CDR3 DNA: TGTGCCAGCAGTTGGGGCGACGGCAATCAGCCCCAGCATTTT

V gene: TRBV6-1
J gene: TRBJ2-1
clone size: -
D gene: TRBD2
CDR3 protein: CASSEGSGEYSYNEQFF
CDR3 DNA: TGTGCCAGCAGTGAGGGGAGCGGGGAATACTCCTACAATGAGCAGTTCTTC

V gene: TRBV10-3
J gene: TRBJ2-1
clone size: -
D gene: -
CDR3 protein: CAIRSDPGQSSYNEQFF
CDR3 DNA: TGTGCCATCAGGAGTGATCCGGGACAAAGCTCCTACAATGAGCAGTTCTTC

V gene: TRBV28
J gene: TRBJ1-1
clone size: -
D gene: TRBD1
CDR3 protein: CASSSGQLNTEAFF
CDR3 DNA: TGTGCCAGCAGTTCGGGACAGCTAAACACTGAAGCTTTCTTT

V gene: TRBV7-2
J gene: TRBJ2-1
clone size: -
D gene: -
CDR3 protein: CASSLAFWESYNEQFF
CDR3 DNA: TGTGCCAGCAGCTTAGCGTTCTGGGAGTCTTACAATGAGCAGTTCTTC